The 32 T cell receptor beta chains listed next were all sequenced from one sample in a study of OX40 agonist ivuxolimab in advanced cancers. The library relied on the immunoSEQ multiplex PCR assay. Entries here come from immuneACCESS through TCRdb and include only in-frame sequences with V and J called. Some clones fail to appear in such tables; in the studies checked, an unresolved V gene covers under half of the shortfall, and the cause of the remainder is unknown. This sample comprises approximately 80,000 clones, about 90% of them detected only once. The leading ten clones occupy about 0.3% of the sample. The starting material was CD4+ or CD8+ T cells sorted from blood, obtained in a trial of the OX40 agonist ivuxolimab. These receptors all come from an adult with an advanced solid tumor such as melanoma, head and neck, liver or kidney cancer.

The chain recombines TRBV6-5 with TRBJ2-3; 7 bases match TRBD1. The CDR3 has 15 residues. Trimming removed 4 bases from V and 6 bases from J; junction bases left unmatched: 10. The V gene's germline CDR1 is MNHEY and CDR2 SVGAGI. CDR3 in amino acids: CASSSTGTVSDTQYF. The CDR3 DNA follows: TGTGCCAGCAGTTCGACCGGGACAGTTAGCGATACGCAGTATTTT.

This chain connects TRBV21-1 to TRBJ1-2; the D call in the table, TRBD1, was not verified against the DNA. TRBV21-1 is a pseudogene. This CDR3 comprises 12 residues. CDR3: CASRQDPYGYTF. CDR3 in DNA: TGTGCCAGCCGACAGGATCCCTATGGCTACACCTTC.

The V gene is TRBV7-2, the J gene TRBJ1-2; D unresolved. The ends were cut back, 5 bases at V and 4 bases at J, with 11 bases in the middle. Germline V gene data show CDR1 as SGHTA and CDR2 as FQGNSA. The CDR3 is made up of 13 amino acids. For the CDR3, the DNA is TGTGCCAGCAGCGACTTACAATTCTATGGCTACACCTTC. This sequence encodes CASSDLQFYGYTF.

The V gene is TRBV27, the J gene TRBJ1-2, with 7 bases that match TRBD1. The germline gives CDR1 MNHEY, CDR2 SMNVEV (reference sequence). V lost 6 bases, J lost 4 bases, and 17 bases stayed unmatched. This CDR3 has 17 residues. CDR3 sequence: CASSPLVGTVIFYGYTF. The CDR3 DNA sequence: TGTGCCAGCAGCCCTTTAGTCGGGACAGTCATATTCTATGGCTACACCTTC.

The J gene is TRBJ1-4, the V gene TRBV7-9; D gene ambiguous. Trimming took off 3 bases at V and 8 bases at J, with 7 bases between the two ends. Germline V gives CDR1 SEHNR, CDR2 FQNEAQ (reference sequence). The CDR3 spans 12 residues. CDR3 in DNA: TGTGCCAGCAGCTTTTCCTCCGAAAAACTGTTTTTT. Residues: CASSFSSEKLFF. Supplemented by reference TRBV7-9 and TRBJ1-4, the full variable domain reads DTGVSQNPRHKITKRGQNVTFRCDPISEHNRLYWYRQTLGQGPEFLTYFQNEAQLEKSRLLSDRFSAERPKGSFSTLEIQRTEQGDSAMYLCASSFSSEKLFFGSGTQLSVL.

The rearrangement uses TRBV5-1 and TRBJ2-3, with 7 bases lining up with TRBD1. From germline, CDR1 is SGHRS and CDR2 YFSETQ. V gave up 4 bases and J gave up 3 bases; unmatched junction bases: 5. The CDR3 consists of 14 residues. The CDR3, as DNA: TGCGCCAGCAGCGGGCAGGGGGTTACAGATACGCAGTATTTT. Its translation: CASSGQGVTDTQYF. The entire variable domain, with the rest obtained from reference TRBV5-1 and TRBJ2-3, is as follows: KAGVTQTPRYLIKTRGQQVTLSCSPISGHRSVSWYQQTPGQGLQFLFEYFSETQRNKGNFPGRFSGRQFSNSRSEMNVSTLELGDSALYLCASSGQGVTDTQYFGPGTRLTVL.

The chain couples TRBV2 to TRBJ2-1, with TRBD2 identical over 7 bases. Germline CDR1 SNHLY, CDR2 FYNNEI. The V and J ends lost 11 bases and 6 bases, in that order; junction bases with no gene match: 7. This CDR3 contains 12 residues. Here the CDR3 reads CASLGGGNEQFF. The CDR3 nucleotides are TGTGCCTCTCTGGGCGGGGGCAATGAGCAGTTCTTC.

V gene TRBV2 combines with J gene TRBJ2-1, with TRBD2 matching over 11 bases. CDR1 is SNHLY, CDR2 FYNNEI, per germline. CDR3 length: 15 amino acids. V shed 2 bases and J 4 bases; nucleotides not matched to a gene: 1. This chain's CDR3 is CASSERTSGYNEQFF. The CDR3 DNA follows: TGTGCCAGCAGTGAAAGGACTAGCGGGTACAATGAGCAGTTCTTC.

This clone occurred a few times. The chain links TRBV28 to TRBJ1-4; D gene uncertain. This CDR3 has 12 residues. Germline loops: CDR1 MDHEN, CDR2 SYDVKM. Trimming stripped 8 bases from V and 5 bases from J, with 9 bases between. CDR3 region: CASREGNEKLFF. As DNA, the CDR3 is TGTGCCAGCCGGGAAGGAAATGAAAAACTGTTTTTT. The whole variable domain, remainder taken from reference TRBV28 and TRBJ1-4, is DVKVTQSSRYLVKRTGEKVFLECVQDMDHENMFWYRQDPGLGLRLIYFSYDVKMKEKGDIPEGYSVSREKKERFSLILESASTNQTSMYLCASREGNEKLFFGSGTQLSVL.

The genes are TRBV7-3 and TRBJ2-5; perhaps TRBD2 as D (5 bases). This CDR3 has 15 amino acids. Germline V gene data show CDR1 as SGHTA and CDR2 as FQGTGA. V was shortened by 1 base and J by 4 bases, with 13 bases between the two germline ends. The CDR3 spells CASSLNGVRGETQYF. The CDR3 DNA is TGTGCCAGCAGCTTAAATGGGGTCCGGGGAGAGACCCAGTACTTC.

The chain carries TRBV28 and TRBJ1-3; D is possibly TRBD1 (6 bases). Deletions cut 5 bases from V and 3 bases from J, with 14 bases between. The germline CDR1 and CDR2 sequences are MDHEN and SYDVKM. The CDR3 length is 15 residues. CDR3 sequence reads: CASSRWGDNGNTIYF. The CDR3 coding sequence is TGTGCCAGCAGTCGGTGGGGGGACAATGGAAACACCATATATTTT.

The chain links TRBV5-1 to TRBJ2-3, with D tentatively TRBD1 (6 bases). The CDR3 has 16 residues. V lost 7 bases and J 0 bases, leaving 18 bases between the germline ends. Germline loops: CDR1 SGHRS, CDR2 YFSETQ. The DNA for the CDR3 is TGCGCCAGCTCCGAAGGGGGTTTAGAAAGCACAGATACGCAGTATTTT. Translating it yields CASSEGGLESTDTQYF.

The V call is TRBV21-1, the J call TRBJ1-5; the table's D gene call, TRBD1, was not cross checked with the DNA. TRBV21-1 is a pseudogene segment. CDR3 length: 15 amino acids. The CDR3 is CASSKYWQGYQPQHF. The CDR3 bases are TGTGCCAGCAGCAAATACTGGCAGGGGTATCAGCCCCAGCATTTT.

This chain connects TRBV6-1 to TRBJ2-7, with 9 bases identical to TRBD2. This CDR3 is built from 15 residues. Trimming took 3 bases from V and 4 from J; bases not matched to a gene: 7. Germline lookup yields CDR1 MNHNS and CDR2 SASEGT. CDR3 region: CASSEGLAGNYEQYV. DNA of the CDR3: TGTGCCAGCAGTGAGGGGCTAGCGGGGAATTACGAGCAGTACGTC.

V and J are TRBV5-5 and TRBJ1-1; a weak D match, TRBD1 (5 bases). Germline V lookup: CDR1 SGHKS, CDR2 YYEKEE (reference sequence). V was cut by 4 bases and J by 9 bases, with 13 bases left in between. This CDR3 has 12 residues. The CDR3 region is CASSAAGGKAFF. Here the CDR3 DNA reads TGTGCCAGCAGCGCGGCTGGGGGAAAAGCTTTCTTT.

In nucleotides, the CDR3 is TGTGCCAGTAGTATACCCGGCTATGGCTACACCTTC. This codes for CASSIPGYGYTF. The rearrangement links TRBV19 to TRBJ1-2; D unresolved. This CDR3 region has 12 residues. Between the trimmed V and J ends, which lost 2 bases and 4 bases, there was a span of 5 bases. The germline V gene encodes CDR1 LNHDA and CDR2 SQIVND (reference sequence).

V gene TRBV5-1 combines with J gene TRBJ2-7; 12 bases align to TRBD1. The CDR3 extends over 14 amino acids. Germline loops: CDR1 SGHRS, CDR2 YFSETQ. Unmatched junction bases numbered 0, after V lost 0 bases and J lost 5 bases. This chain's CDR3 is CASSLGDRGHEQYF. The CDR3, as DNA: TGCGCCAGCAGCTTGGGGGACAGGGGGCACGAGCAGTACTTC.

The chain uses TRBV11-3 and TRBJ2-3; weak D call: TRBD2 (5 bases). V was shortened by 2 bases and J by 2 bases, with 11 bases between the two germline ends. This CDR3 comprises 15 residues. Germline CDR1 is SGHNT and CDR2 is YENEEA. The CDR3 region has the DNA TGTGCCAGCAGCTTATTGTCGGGGATCACAGATACGCAGTATTTT. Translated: CASSLLSGITDTQYF.

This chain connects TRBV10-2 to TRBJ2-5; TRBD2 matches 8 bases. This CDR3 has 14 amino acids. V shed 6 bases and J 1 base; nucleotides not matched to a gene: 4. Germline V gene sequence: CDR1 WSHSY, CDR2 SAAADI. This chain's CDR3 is CASRVAGSQETQYF. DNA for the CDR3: TGCGCCAGCAGAGTAGCGGGGAGCCAAGAGACCCAGTACTTC.

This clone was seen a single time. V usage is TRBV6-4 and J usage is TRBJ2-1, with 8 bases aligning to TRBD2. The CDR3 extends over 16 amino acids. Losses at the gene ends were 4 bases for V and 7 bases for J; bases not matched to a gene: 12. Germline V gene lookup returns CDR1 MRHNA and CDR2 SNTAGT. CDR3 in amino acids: CASSALNGGAENEQFF. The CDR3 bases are TGTGCCAGCAGTGCGCTGAACGGGGGGGCCGAGAATGAGCAGTTCTTC.

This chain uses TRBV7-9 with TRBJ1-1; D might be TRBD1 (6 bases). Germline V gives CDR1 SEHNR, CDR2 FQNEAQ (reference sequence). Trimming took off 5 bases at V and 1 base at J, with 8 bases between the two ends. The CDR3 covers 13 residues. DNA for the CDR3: TGTGCCAGCAGCGCGACAGGGAACACTGAAGCTTTCTTT. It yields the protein CASSATGNTEAFF.

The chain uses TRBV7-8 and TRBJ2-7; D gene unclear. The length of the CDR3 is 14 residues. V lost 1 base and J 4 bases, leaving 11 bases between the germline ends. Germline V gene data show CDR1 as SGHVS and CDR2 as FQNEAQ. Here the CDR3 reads CASSLGTLLYEQYV. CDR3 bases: TGTGCCAGCAGCTTAGGGACGCTCCTTTACGAGCAGTACGTC.

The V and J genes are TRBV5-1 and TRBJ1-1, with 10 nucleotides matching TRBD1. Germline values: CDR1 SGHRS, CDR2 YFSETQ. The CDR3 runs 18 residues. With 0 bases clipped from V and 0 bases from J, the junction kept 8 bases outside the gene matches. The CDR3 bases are TGCGCCAGCAGCTTGGGTAAGGGACAGGGGACCCTGAACACTGAAGCTTTCTTT. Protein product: CASSLGKGQGTLNTEAFF.

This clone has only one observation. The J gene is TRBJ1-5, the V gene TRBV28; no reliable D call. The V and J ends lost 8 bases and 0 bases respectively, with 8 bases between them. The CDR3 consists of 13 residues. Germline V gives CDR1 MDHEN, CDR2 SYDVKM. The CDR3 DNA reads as TGTGCCAGCCGGGGAAGTAGCAATCAGCCCCAGCATTTT. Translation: CASRGSSNQPQHF.

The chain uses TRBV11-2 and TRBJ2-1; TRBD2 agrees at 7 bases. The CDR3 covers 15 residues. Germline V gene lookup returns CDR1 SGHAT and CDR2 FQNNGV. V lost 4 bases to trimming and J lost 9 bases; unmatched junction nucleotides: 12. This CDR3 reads CASSSGIQQRGEQFF. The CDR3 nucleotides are TGTGCCAGCAGCTCCGGGATACAACAGCGGGGTGAGCAGTTCTTC. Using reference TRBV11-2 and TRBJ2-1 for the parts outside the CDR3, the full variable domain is EAGVAQSPRYKIIEKRQSVAFWCNPISGHATLYWYQQILGQGPKLLIQFQNNGVVDDSQLPKDRFSAERLKGVDSTLKIQPAKLEDSAVYLCASSSGIQQRGEQFFGPGTRLTVL.

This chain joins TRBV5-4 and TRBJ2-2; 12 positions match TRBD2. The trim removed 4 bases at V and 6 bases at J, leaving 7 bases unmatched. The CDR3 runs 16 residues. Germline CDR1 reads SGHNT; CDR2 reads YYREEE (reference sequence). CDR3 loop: CASSRGLAGRPGELFF. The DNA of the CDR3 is TGTGCCAGCAGCCGCGGACTAGCGGGGAGGCCCGGGGAGCTGTTTTTT. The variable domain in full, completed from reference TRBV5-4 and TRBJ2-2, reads ETGVTQSPTHLIKTRGQQVTLRCSSQSGHNTVSWYQQALGQGPQFIFQYYREEENGRGNFPPRFSGLQFPNYSSELNVNALELDDSALYLCASSRGLAGRPGELFFGEGSRLTVL.

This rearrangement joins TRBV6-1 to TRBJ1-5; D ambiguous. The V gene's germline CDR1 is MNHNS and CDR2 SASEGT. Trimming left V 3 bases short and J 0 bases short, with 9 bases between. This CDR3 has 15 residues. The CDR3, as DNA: TGTGCCAGCAGTGAGCTCGGGGATAGCAATCAGCCCCAGCATTTT. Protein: CASSELGDSNQPQHF.

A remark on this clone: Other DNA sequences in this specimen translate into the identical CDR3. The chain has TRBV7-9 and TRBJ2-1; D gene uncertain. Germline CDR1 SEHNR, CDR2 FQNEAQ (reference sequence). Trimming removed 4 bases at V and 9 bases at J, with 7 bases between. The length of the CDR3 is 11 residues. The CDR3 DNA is TGTGCCAGCAGCTCTAGAGGTGAGCAGTTCTTC. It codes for CASSSRGEQFF.

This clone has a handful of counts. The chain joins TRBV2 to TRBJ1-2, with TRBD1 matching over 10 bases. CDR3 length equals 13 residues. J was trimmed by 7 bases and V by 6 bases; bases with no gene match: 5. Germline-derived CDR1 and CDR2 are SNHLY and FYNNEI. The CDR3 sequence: CASRGQGWTGYTF. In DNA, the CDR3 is TGTGCCAGCAGGGGACAGGGGTGGACTGGCTACACCTTC.

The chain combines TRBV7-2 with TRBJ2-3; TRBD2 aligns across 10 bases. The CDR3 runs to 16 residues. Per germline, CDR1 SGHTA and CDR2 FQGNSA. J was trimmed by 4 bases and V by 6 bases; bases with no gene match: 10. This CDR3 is CASSFGLAGGPDTQYF. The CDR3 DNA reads TGTGCCAGCAGTTTTGGGTTAGCGGGGGGCCCAGATACGCAGTATTTT.

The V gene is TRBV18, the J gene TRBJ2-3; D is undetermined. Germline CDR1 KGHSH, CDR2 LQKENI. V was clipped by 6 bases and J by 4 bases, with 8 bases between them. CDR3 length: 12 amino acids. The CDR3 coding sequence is TGTGCCAGCTCGCGCCCTCCAGATACGCAGTATTTT. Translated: CASSRPPDTQYF.

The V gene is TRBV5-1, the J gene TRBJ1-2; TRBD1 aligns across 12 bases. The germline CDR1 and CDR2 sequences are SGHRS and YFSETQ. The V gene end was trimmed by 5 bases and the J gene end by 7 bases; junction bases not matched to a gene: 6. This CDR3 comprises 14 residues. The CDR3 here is CASRTGTGGRGYTF. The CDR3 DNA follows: TGCGCCAGCAGGACCGGGACAGGGGGCCGTGGCTACACCTTC.